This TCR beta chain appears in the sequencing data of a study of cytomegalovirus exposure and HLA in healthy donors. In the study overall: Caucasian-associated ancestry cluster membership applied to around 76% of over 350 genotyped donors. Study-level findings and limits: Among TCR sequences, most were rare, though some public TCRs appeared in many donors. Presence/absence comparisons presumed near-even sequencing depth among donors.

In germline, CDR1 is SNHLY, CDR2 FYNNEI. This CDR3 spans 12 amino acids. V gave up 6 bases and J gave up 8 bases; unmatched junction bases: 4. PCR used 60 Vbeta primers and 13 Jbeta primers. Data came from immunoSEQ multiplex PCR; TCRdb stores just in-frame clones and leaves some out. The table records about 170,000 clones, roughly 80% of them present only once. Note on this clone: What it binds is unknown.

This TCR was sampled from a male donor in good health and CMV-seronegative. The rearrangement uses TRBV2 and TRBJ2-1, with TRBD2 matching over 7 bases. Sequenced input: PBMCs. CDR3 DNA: TGTGCCAGCAGGAGGGAGGGCTATGAGCAGTTCTTC. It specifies CASRREGYEQFF.